A selection of T cell receptor beta chains follows, all from one sample in a study of Graves' ophthalmopathy and Graves' hyperthyroidism. MiXCR, run by TCRdb on the multiplex PCR reads, gives a single entry per CDR3 protein. The sample contains roughly 400,000 distinct CDR3 sequences, 17% of which appear only once. Sequenced input: peripheral blood. The receptor set was obtained from an adult woman with stable Graves' hyperthyroidism. The CDR3 runs from the conserved cysteine through the conserved F or W. D genes are given only for firm matches. Part of the rows lack a size; the others show once, few, many or a class for expanded clones.

d_gene	v_gene	abundance	j_gene	CDR3aa	CDR3nt
TRBD1	TRBV11-2	many	TRBJ1-1	CASSPDRAEAFF	TGTGCCAGCAGCCCAGACAGGGCCGAAGCTTTCTTT
TRBD2	TRBV28	.	TRBJ2-7	CASSLGTSRYEQYF	TGTGCCAGCAGCTTAGGGACTAGTCGCTACGAGCAGTACTTC
.	TRBV11-2	.	TRBJ1-1	CASRTVMNTEAFF	TGTGCCAGCAGGACAGTTATGAACACTGAAGCTTTCTTT
.	TRBV7-2	.	TRBJ1-2	CASSTGANYGYTF	TGTGCCAGCAGCACCGGTGCCAACTATGGCTACACCTTC
.	TRBV5-1	few	TRBJ1-5	CASSLAAGADQPQHF	TGCGCCAGCAGCTTGGCGGCAGGGGCGGATCAGCCCCAGCATTTT
.	TRBV28	many	TRBJ2-7	CASSPTGRVYEQYF	TGTGCCAGCAGTCCCACAGGGAGGGTCTACGAGCAGTACTTC
.	TRBV7-9	many	TRBJ2-7	CASSPPYPRAPYEQYF	TGTGCCAGCAGCCCTCCCTACCCGAGGGCCCCCTACGAGCAGTACTTC
.	TRBV5-1	.	TRBJ1-1	CASSPFQMNTEAFF	TGCGCCAGCAGCCCCTTTCAGATGAACACTGAAGCTTTCTTT
TRBD1	TRBV19	few	TRBJ2-2	CASTRGPRTGELFF	TGTGCCAGTACTAGGGGGCCCCGCACCGGGGAGCTGTTTTTT
.	TRBV28	many	TRBJ1-1	CASKSDTEAFF	TGTGCCAGCAAGTCAGACACTGAAGCTTTCTTT
.	TRBV6-1	.	TRBJ2-7	CTSSPTDYEQYF	TGTACCAGCAGCCCCACAGACTACGAGCAGTACTTC
.	TRBV12-3/TRBV12-4	many	TRBJ1-1	CASSLWGDWGTEAFF	TGTGCCAGCAGTTTATGGGGCGATTGGGGCACTGAAGCTTTCTTT
.	TRBV20-1	many	TRBJ2-7	CSAPSSLLGRRSYEQYF	TGCAGTGCCCCCTCCTCTCTATTGGGGAGGAGGTCCTACGAGCAGTACTTC
.	TRBV12-3/TRBV12-4	many	TRBJ1-2	CASSQAPFGYGYTF	TGTGCCAGCAGCCAAGCACCTTTCGGGTATGGCTACACCTTC
.	TRBV30	.	TRBJ1-2	CAWSLESYGYTF	TGTGCCTGGAGTTTGGAGTCCTATGGCTACACCTTC
.	TRBV27	many	TRBJ2-5	CASSLFQSQGTQYF	TGTGCCAGCAGTTTATTTCAATCGCAGGGGACCCAGTACTTC
.	TRBV12-3/TRBV12-4	.	TRBJ2-5	CASSLAGRATYF	TGTGCCAGCAGTTTAGCGGGCAGGGCGACCTACTTC
.	TRBV6-2/TRBV6-3	many	TRBJ2-4	CASSYVLASENRDIQYF	TGTGCCAGCAGTTACGTGTTGGCTAGCGAGAACAGGGACATTCAGTACTTC
TRBD2	TRBV6-2/TRBV6-3	many	TRBJ2-7	CASSSLAGVPEQYF	TGTGCCAGCAGCTCTCTAGCGGGAGTTCCCGAGCAGTACTTC
TRBD2	TRBV29-1	many	TRBJ2-5	CSVVFLAGVKTQYF	TGCAGCGTTGTATTCCTAGCGGGAGTGAAGACCCAGTACTTC
.	TRBV6-1	.	TRBJ2-7	CASSAEGLSYEQYF	TGTGCCAGCAGCGCCGAGGGACTCTCCTACGAGCAGTACTTC
TRBD1	TRBV12-5	many	TRBJ2-5	CASARKTGQETQYF	TGTGCTAGTGCAAGGAAGACAGGGCAAGAGACCCAGTACTTC
.	TRBV12-3/TRBV12-4	many	TRBJ2-7	CASSATQAAYEQYF	TGTGCCAGCAGCGCTACACAGGCAGCCTACGAGCAGTACTTC
.	TRBV19	many	TRBJ1-5	CASSSSEGGNQPQHF	TGTGCCAGTAGTAGTTCGGAGGGGGGCAATCAGCCCCAGCATTTT
TRBD1	TRBV28	many	TRBJ2-5	CASSTPGTVSKETQYF	TGTGCCAGCAGTACCCCCGGGACAGTCAGCAAAGAGACCCAGTACTTC
TRBD2	TRBV20-1	many	TRBJ2-3	CSAATSGSTDTQYF	TGCAGTGCCGCGACTAGCGGCAGCACAGATACGCAGTATTTT
TRBD2	TRBV20-1	.	TRBJ2-5	CSGAGEETQYF	TGCAGTGGGGCGGGGGAAGAGACCCAGTACTTC
TRBD2	TRBV6-2/TRBV6-3	many	TRBJ2-7	CASKETSGRSPHEQYF	TGTGCCAGCAAAGAGACTAGCGGGAGGTCCCCCCACGAGCAGTACTTC
TRBD2	TRBV20-1	many	TRBJ2-5	CSARWGEGSGWETQYF	TGCAGTGCTAGATGGGGGGAGGGGAGTGGCTGGGAGACCCAGTACTTC
TRBD1	TRBV28	many	TRBJ1-1	CASSERAGTVNPKAFF	TGTGCCAGCAGCGAAAGGGCGGGGACAGTAAACCCAAAAGCTTTCTTT
TRBD1	TRBV13	many	TRBJ2-7	CASSHGTGDGYEQYF	TGTGCCAGCAGCCACGGGACAGGGGATGGATACGAGCAGTACTTC
TRBD2	TRBV19	many	TRBJ2-4	CASSIASSGSEKNIQYF	TGTGCCAGTAGTATAGCATCTAGCGGGAGCGAGAAAAACATTCAGTACTTC
TRBD2	TRBV5-1	few	TRBJ2-4	CASSFEREGRSVAKNIQYF	TGCGCCAGCAGCTTTGAGCGGGAGGGCCGTTCTGTAGCCAAAAACATTCAGTACTTC
.	TRBV28	many	TRBJ1-1	CASRKGRMNTEAFF	TGTGCCAGCAGAAAAGGACGGATGAACACTGAAGCTTTCTTT
.	TRBV20-1	many	TRBJ1-1	CSARHRVEAFF	TGCAGTGCTAGACACAGGGTCGAAGCTTTCTTT
TRBD2	TRBV15	many	TRBJ2-5	CATSLGGDGETQYF	TGTGCCACCAGCCTCGGGGGGGATGGAGAGACCCAGTACTTC
.	TRBV6-1	many	TRBJ2-7	CASSEVRGEQYF	TGTGCCAGCAGTGAAGTCAGAGGCGAGCAGTACTTC
.	TRBV7-3	many	TRBJ2-5	CASSTRDSQETQYF	TGTGCCAGCAGTACACGGGACTCACAAGAGACCCAGTACTTC
TRBD1	TRBV6-2/TRBV6-3	.	TRBJ1-5	CASTRTGGNQPQHF	TGTGCCAGCACCCGGACAGGGGGAAATCAGCCCCAGCATTTT